This TCR beta chain was documented in a study of naive and memory T cell subsets (dated by TCRdb to about 2017). Study-wide context: The figure summarizing these samples reported approximately ten blood donors, 7 tuberculin skin test biopsies and 3 saline control biopsies. Skin biopsies were taken from tuberculin skin test sites or from saline-injected control sites and were processed for RNA extraction as described before. PCR2 was typically a SYBR Green qPCR stopped at a set threshold; low-input samples could instead use end-point PCR (around 6 cycles). Overall study results and their limits: The paper did not give details on skin biopsy collection and RNA processing but referred to earlier studies for those details. Higher TCR numbers at tuberculin skin test sites were interpreted as T cell infiltration of a delayed type IV hypersensitivity reaction. The potential sensitivity of the RNA-based method to TCR transcript changes with T cell activation and differentiation was acknowledged. TCR sequences were reportedly recovered from both types of skin biopsy, with far more TCRs being found at tuberculin skin test sites.

The cysteine opens and the phenylalanine closes a CDR3 of 12 amino acids. The retained sequence is limited to the CDR3, 36 bases, with the frame set at the first base. CDR1 and CDR2 are read off the germline V gene (reference sequence) as DFQATT and SNEGSKA. Relative to germline, V is 8 bases shorter and J is 6 bases shorter, with 15 bases between their ends. This clonotype was counted only a few times. Its recognized antigen is unknown. No much larger clone exists at a distance of one base, and base qualities are not known. The sample's treatment or condition label is to be understood as: skin biopsy from PPD injection site in Mantoux-positive individual. The study described a robust, sensitive protocol for amplifying, sequencing and analyzing TCRs, using 3' ligation of a UMI-containing oligonucleotide to TCR cDNA. Tuberculin skin test biopsies came from sites injected with PPD in individuals with a positive Mantoux test. Total RNA, without cell sorting, was DNase treated with RQ1 DNase before reverse transcription, targeting roughly 1 to 1,100 ng input. Libraries were prepared from skin biopsies and whole blood so that pipeline robustness could be tested in samples in which T cells form a minority population.

Library preparation employed UMI-ligation and nested PCR. The ligated cDNA was amplified by four rounds of PCR, in which nested alpha and beta constant region primers were used together with the SP2 primer. For the blood and skin samples, TCR RNA was reverse transcribed with SuperScript IV using primers for the alpha and beta constant regions. Using T4 RNA ligase 1, an oligonucleotide carrying both the Illumina SP2 primer and a UMI was ligated onto the 3' end of the cDNA. The 12-nucleotide UMI consisted of two random hexamers with an eight-base spacer between the hexamers to prevent hairpin formation. TCR alpha and beta chain libraries were processed separately from the second PCR onward, with dual indexing for multiplexing. After pooling, the indexed libraries were analyzed by capillary electrophoresis and sequenced on either an Illumina MiSeq or NextSeq. PhiX DNA at about 5-8% was spiked into libraries to increase base diversity and improve cluster recognition. The study's processing was this. UMIs were extracted from read 2 by Demultiplexor and combined with the TCR sequence from read 1, and reads were split according to sample indices. Decombinator identified V and J genes and V-J junctions and gave each TCR a five-part identifier that included V and J deletions. Collapsinator used UMIs to correct sequencing errors and PCR amplification heterogeneity, producing a UMI-based abundance for each TCR. CDR3Translator converted identifiers to nucleotide sequence, translated to amino acids, and extracted CDR3 regions using terminal motifs. Error-corrected alpha and beta TCR counts from blood and skin were compared after normalization to input RNA amount. Starting from the raw public reads, TCRdb applied fastp trimming at Q25, assembled clones with MiXCR and retained in-frame beta chains. Identical CDR3 protein sequences are pooled into one entry, listed with their most common genes and DNA. Clone size and V and J calls follow TCRdb, not the original study. The sample records tens of thousands of distinct CDR3 sequences, approximately 10% of which are singletons. In total, the top ten clones hold 3.9% of the sample.

Recombination connected TRBV20-1 to TRBJ2-3, with the D gene not confidently named. The TCR sequence derives from an adult in good health. The specimen was skin, collected from a tuberculin skin test site. The CDR3 region has the sequence CSPTKAGDTQYF. The DNA sequence is as follows: TGCAGTCCTACTAAAGCCGGGGATACGCAGTATTTT.